The 20 T cell receptor beta chains listed next were all sequenced from one sample in a study of cytomegalovirus exposure and HLA in healthy donors (dated by TCRdb to about 2017). The library was made by the immunoSEQ multiplex PCR assay. For the multiplex PCR, a mixture combining 60 forward primers for TCR Vbeta segments and 13 reverse primers for TCR Jbeta segments was used. TCRdb limited this immuneACCESS table to in-frame rearrangements with V and J called. A share of clones is missing; checked studies link under half to unresolved V genes, and the rest is unexplained. The sample records 97,000 or so clones, about three fifths of which are singletons. 4% to 5.5% of the sample is in the top ten clones. Sequenced sample: PBMCs. These receptors were collected from a human donor in good health.

This clone was detected a few times. CDR3 bases: TGTGCCAGCAGCTTAGTTGCGGGAGGGGCCGGGAATGAGCAGTTCTTC. It codes for CASSLVAGGAGNEQFF. The rearrangement links TRBV7-6 to TRBJ2-1; 9 bases map to TRBD2. The V gene end was trimmed by 1 base and the J gene end by 7 bases; junction bases not matched to a gene: 8. Germline V gene data show CDR1 as SGHVS and CDR2 as FNYEAQ. This CDR3 is 16 amino acids long.

V is TRBV28 and J is TRBJ1-2; D is perhaps TRBD1 (6 bases). CDR3 length: 14 residues. CDR1 is MDHEN, CDR2 SYDVKM, per germline. V lost 5 bases, J lost 7 bases, and 17 bases lay in between. The CDR3 coding sequence is TGTGCCAGCAGTCCACCCCCGGCGGGGGCTGGCTACACCTTC. This encodes CASSPPPAGAGYTF.

The chain couples TRBV6-5 to TRBJ1-1, with D perhaps TRBD1 (6 bases). The CDR3 totals 15 residues. V was clipped by 7 bases and J by 3 bases, with 18 bases between them. From germline, CDR1 is MNHEY and CDR2 SVGAGI. The CDR3 DNA sequence: TGTGCCAGCACCCCGCGCCAGGGGCGGGACACTGAAGCTTTCTTT. This gives the protein CASTPRQGRDTEAFF.

The chain carries TRBV11-2 and TRBJ2-5; D is possibly TRBD2 (7 bases). The CDR3 spans 16 residues. The germline V and J ends were trimmed by 6 bases and 5 bases, with 22 bases remaining between them. The germline V gene encodes CDR1 SGHAT and CDR2 FQNNGV. The DNA of the CDR3 is TGTGCCAGCAGTTCCTGGGGGGGGGCTCCTGGGGAGACCCAGTACTTC. Encoded protein: CASSSWGGAPGETQYF.

J is TRBJ2-3 and V is TRBV27, with a weak D call TRBD2 (6 bases). CDR1 is MNHEY and CDR2 is SMNVEV in the germline V gene (reference sequence). The CDR3 has 15 amino acids. Trimming removed 3 bases from V and 2 bases from J, with 12 bases in between. The CDR3 region is CASSFSSVFTDTQYF. DNA for the CDR3: TGTGCCAGCAGTTTTTCTAGCGTCTTCACAGATACGCAGTATTTT.

The chain recombines TRBV6-1 with TRBJ2-5, with 13 bases matching TRBD2. Trimming at V came to 1 base and at J to 5 bases, leaving 1 base not matched to a gene. Germline loops: CDR1 MNHNS, CDR2 SASEGT. The CDR3 contains 15 residues. The CDR3 is CASSEGLAGGETQYF. DNA of the CDR3: TGTGCCAGCAGTGAAGGACTAGCGGGAGGTGAGACCCAGTACTTC.

CDR3 region: CASSVGALSTDTQYF. The DNA for the CDR3 is TGTGCCAGCAGCGTAGGAGCTCTCAGCACAGATACGCAGTATTTT. The J gene is TRBJ2-3, the V gene TRBV9; D not resolved. The germline V gene has CDR1 SGDLS and CDR2 YYNGEE. The length of the CDR3 is 15 residues. V lost 0 bases and J 0 bases, leaving 8 bases between the germline ends.

A few counts support this clone. The chain has TRBV19 and TRBJ1-1; 7 bases agree with TRBD1. Losses at the gene ends were 5 bases for V and 5 bases for J; bases not matched to a gene: 5. The CDR3 has 13 amino acids. Looked up from germline, CDR1 is LNHDA and CDR2 is SQIVND (reference sequence). CDR3 region: CASSVLGQTEAFF. The CDR3 nucleotides are TGTGCCAGTAGTGTCCTGGGACAGACTGAAGCTTTCTTT.

This clone was seen only a few times. The rearrangement links TRBV28 to TRBJ2-5, with 8 bases matching TRBD2. After removal of 2 bases from V and 0 bases from J, the junction contained 5 bases not matched to a gene. The germline CDR1 and CDR2 sequences are MDHEN and SYDVKM. This CDR3 is built from 16 residues. The CDR3 sequence is CASSLVGGRYQETQYF. The CDR3 DNA sequence: TGTGCCAGCAGTTTAGTCGGCGGGAGGTACCAAGAGACCCAGTACTTC.

This clone showed up just a few times. The chain joins TRBV7-8 to TRBJ2-5; the match to TRBD1 covers 11 bases. The CDR3 has 14 amino acids. J gave up 5 bases and V 3 bases, and 2 bases lay outside the gene matches. Germline CDR1 reads SGHVS; CDR2 reads FQNEAQ. In DNA, the CDR3 is TGTGCCAGCAGCTTCGGACAGGGGGCGGAGACCCAGTACTTC. Translating it yields CASSFGQGAETQYF.

J is TRBJ1-2 and V is TRBV5-6; possible D gene TRBD1, 5 bases. CDR1 and CDR2 (germline): SGHDT, YYEEEE. The ends were cut back, 4 bases at V and 4 bases at J, with 14 bases in the middle. This CDR3 contains 14 residues. The CDR3 loop reads CASSLISTGYGYTF. CDR3 coding DNA: TGTGCCAGCAGCCTTATTTCTACAGGCTATGGCTACACCTTC.

The V call is TRBV19, the J call TRBJ2-2; TRBD1 is a possible D gene (6 bases). CDR3 length: 14 residues. From germline, CDR1 is LNHDA and CDR2 SQIVND (reference sequence). The ends were cut back, 3 bases at V and 2 bases at J, with 7 bases in the middle. This CDR3 reads CASSIGTNTGELFF. CDR3 DNA sequence: TGTGCCAGTAGTATCGGGACAAACACCGGGGAGCTGTTTTTT.

V and J are TRBV4-1 and TRBJ1-1; D perhaps matches TRBD1 (6 bases). Germline V gives CDR1 MGHRA, CDR2 YSYEKL. CDR3 length: 15 residues. V was cut by 1 base and J by 1 base, with 10 bases left in between. The CDR3 here is CASSQGTAQNTEAFF. As DNA, the CDR3 is TGCGCCAGCAGCCAAGGGACAGCCCAGAACACTGAAGCTTTCTTT.

This clone was seen a single time. The rearrangement joins TRBV6-6 to TRBJ1-6; D not resolved. With 2 bases removed from V and 9 bases from J, the gap between germline ends came to 17 bases. The CDR3 totals 16 residues. Germline loops: CDR1 MNHNY, CDR2 SVGAGI (reference sequence). CDR3 in amino acids: CASSYMEQTTGSPLHF. DNA of the CDR3: TGTGCCAGCAGTTACATGGAACAAACAACGGGTTCACCCCTCCACTTT.

In its sample, this clone was seen a few times. CDR3 sequence reads: CASSYTSGIGETQYF. As DNA, the CDR3 is TGTGCCAGCAGTTATACTAGCGGGATTGGGGAGACCCAGTACTTC. The V and J genes are TRBV6-5 and TRBJ2-5; 10 bases line up with TRBD2. Germline-derived CDR1 and CDR2 are MNHEY and SVGAGI. V lost 3 bases and J lost 5; bases outside the gene matches: 6. The CDR3 has 15 residues.

The V and J genes are TRBV16 and TRBJ2-1; 7 nucleotides agree with TRBD2. The CDR3 is made up of 15 amino acids. Germline CDR1 KGHSY, CDR2 FQNENV. Trimming at V came to 4 bases and at J to 3 bases, leaving 6 bases not matched to a gene. The CDR3 nucleotides are TGTGCCAGCAGCCCCGGTCGCGGGAGCTACAATGAGCAGTTCTTC. It translates to CASSPGRGSYNEQFF.

This rearrangement joins TRBV4-1 to TRBJ1-2, with D perhaps matching TRBD1 (5 bases). The CDR3 runs 16 residues. The germline gives CDR1 MGHRA, CDR2 YSYEKL. Trimming removed 1 base at V and 8 bases at J, with 20 bases between. CDR3 amino acids: CASSQVATPGVKGYTF. The CDR3 DNA reads as TGCGCCAGCAGCCAAGTTGCGACCCCGGGGGTAAAAGGCTACACCTTC.

CDR3 sequence: CASSYLNSGQGHGYTF. As DNA, the CDR3 is TGTGCCAGCAGTTACCTTAATTCGGGACAGGGTCATGGCTACACCTTC. The chain combines TRBV6-6 with TRBJ1-2; 9 bases map to TRBD1. The CDR3 contains 16 residues. The V and J ends lost 2 bases and 6 bases, in that order; junction bases with no gene match: 10. CDR1 MNHNY and CDR2 SVGAGI come from the germline V gene (reference sequence).

The chain uses TRBV11-2 and TRBJ1-5; D unclear. The CDR3 extends over 12 amino acids. The ends were cut back, 3 bases at V and 4 bases at J, with 4 bases in the middle. CDR1 and CDR2 from the germline V gene are SGHAT and FQNNGV. Here the CDR3 reads CASSFSNQPQHF. Here the CDR3 DNA reads TGTGCCAGCAGCTTTTCTAATCAGCCCCAGCATTTT.

This clone was observed a few times. This rearrangement joins TRBV30 to TRBJ2-2; 10 bases are shared with TRBD2. The CDR3 spans 15 residues. The V gene end was trimmed by 4 bases and the J gene end by 3 bases; junction bases not matched to a gene: 5. The V gene's germline CDR1 is GTSNPN and CDR2 SVGIG (reference sequence). This chain's CDR3 is CAWIGTSAYTGELFF. The CDR3 region has the DNA TGTGCCTGGATTGGGACTAGCGCTTACACCGGGGAGCTGTTTTTT.